This T cell receptor beta chain was identified in a study of T cell responses to AZD1222 COVID-19 vaccine. Study-level background: Samples with a second dose at about 4 or about 12 weeks were pooled together. Whole-study results and caveats: Two AZD1222 doses significantly raised spike-specific TCR breadth and depth over controls.

Concerning this clone itself: Antigen specificity is unknown.

The germline gives CDR1 SQVTM, CDR2 ANQGSEA. CDR3 length: 13 residues. This table comes from immunoSEQ multiplex PCR, and its TCRdb copy is limited to in-frame clones, with some not included. The sample has some 94,000 clones, around nine tenths seen once. This rearrangement joins TRBV29-1 to TRBJ1-1; 9 nucleotides agree with TRBD1. The origin of this receptor is an adult in good health. Specimen: peripheral blood, collected on day 0 of AZD1222 vaccination. Written as DNA, the CDR3 is TGCAGTTACCAGGGACAGGGTAACACTGAAGCTTTCTTT. Residues: CSYQGQGNTEAFF. Combining the CDR3 with reference TRBV29-1 and TRBJ1-1 gives the whole variable domain SAVISQKPSRDICQRGTSLTIQCQVDSQVTMMFWYRQQPGQSLTLIATANQGSEATYESGFVIDKFPISRPNLTFSTLTVSNMSPEDSSIYLCSYQGQGNTEAFFGQGTRLTVV.